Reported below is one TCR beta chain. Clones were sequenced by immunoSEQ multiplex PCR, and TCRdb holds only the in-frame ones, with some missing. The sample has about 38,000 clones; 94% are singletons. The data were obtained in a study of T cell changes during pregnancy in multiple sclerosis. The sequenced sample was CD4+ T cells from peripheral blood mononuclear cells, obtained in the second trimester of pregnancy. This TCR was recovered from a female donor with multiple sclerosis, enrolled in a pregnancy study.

This CDR3 reads CASSESGGTQYF. DNA of the CDR3: TGCGCCAGCAGTGAGTCGGGGGGTACGCAGTATTTT. The V and J genes are TRBV10-1 and TRBJ2-3, with D possibly matching TRBD2 (6 bases). The V end lost 0 bases, the J end lost 8 bases, and 6 bases lay between the germline ends. Germline V gene sequence: CDR1 WNHNN, CDR2 SYGVQD (reference sequence). The CDR3 is made up of 12 amino acids.